The 28 T cell receptor beta chains below come from one sample, sequenced in a study of cytomegalovirus exposure and HLA in healthy donors. The PCR contained 60 Vbeta and 13 Jbeta primers. Profiled with immunoSEQ multiplex PCR; TCRdb holds only in-frame clones, not every one. The sample consists of 150,000 to 190,000 clones, roughly 80% of them appearing once. The sample consisted of PBMCs. All receptors derive from a young man in good health and CMV-seronegative.

The chain is built from TRBV2 and TRBJ2-7, with TRBD1 matching 7 bases. Germline V gives CDR1 SNHLY, CDR2 FYNNEI. The CDR3 is 13 residues long. The J segment lost 2 bases and the V segment lost 6 bases, leaving 4 bases of the junction unmatched. This CDR3 reads CASRGQSTYEQYF. The DNA for the CDR3 is TGTGCCAGCAGGGGACAGAGCACCTACGAGCAGTACTTC.

The gene calls are TRBV11-2 and TRBJ2-1; D is perhaps TRBD1 (6 bases). V was cut by 5 bases and J by 6 bases, with 14 bases left in between. The CDR3 loop spans 14 amino acids. Germline CDR1 is SGHAT and CDR2 is FQNNGV. The CDR3 spells CASSGMGAGNEQFF. Written as DNA, the CDR3 is TGTGCCAGCAGCGGGATGGGGGCGGGCAATGAGCAGTTCTTC.

The rearrangement links TRBV5-1 to TRBJ1-2; 7 bases fit TRBD1. Germline values: CDR1 SGHRS, CDR2 YFSETQ. This CDR3 has 13 amino acids. Trimming took 3 bases from V and 8 from J; bases not matched to a gene: 7. The CDR3 is CASSYEGAEGYTF. In DNA form, the CDR3 reads TGCGCCAGCAGCTATGAGGGGGCCGAAGGCTACACCTTC.

This chain uses TRBV5-4 with TRBJ2-1, with TRBD2 matching 9 bases. V was clipped by 4 bases and J by 7 bases; unmatched bases: 12. The CDR3 sequence is 16 residues long. Germline assignment: CDR1 SGHNT and CDR2 YYREEE (reference sequence). DNA of the CDR3: TGTGCCAGCAGCGGGGGGGGGACTAGCAGGGTTAATGAGCAGTTCTTC. It is translated as CASSGGGTSRVNEQFF. Full variable domain (missing parts from reference TRBV5-4 and TRBJ2-1): ETGVTQSPTHLIKTRGQQVTLRCSSQSGHNTVSWYQQALGQGPQFIFQYYREEENGRGNFPPRFSGLQFPNYSSELNVNALELDDSALYLCASSGGGTSRVNEQFFGPGTRLTVL.

Here the CDR3 reads CASSYGGLAGQETQYF. CDR3 nucleotide sequence: TGTGCCAGCAGTTACGGGGGACTAGCGGGTCAAGAGACCCAGTACTTC. The chain carries TRBV28 and TRBJ2-5; TRBD2 matches at 12 bases. J gave up 2 bases and V 4 bases, and 5 bases lay outside the gene matches. The CDR3 has 16 amino acids. CDR1 MDHEN and CDR2 SYDVKM come from the germline V gene.

The chain joins TRBV13 to TRBJ2-5, with TRBD2 matching over 9 bases. The CDR3 is 16 residues long. J gave up 1 base and V 2 bases, and 5 bases lay outside the gene matches. CDR1 and CDR2 (germline): PRHDT, FYEKMQ (reference sequence). This CDR3 is CASSLRQRGAQETQYF. The CDR3 DNA sequence: TGTGCCAGCAGCTTACGGCAGCGGGGGGCCCAAGAGACCCAGTACTTC.

The table lists this clone with a few counts. The V call is TRBV6-5, the J call TRBJ2-6; no clear D gene. Trimming left V 7 bases short and J 2 bases short, with 6 bases between. The CDR3 is made up of 13 amino acids. Germline lookup yields CDR1 MNHEY and CDR2 SVGAGI. Here the CDR3 reads CASTEPGANVLTF. As DNA, the CDR3 is TGTGCCAGCACCGAGCCTGGGGCCAACGTCCTGACTTTC.

V and J are TRBV27 and TRBJ2-4; D is perhaps TRBD1 (5 bases). The CDR3 is made up of 15 amino acids. V lost 4 bases to trimming and J lost 6 bases, with 16 bases between them. Germline assignment: CDR1 MNHEY and CDR2 SMNVEV (reference sequence). CDR3 loop: CASSWGDPSRNIQYF. In DNA, the CDR3 is TGTGCCAGCAGTTGGGGCGACCCCTCCCGAAACATTCAGTACTTC.

The gene calls are TRBV6-4 and TRBJ2-3, with TRBD2 matching 9 bases. V shed 2 bases and J 5 bases; nucleotides not matched to a gene: 2. CDR3 length equals 14 residues. Germline V gives CDR1 MRHNA, CDR2 SNTAGT. CDR3 in amino acids: CASSDAGGLDTQYF. The CDR3 DNA reads TGTGCCAGCAGTGACGCGGGAGGGCTAGATACGCAGTATTTT.

The rearrangement joins TRBV7-9 to TRBJ2-7; TRBD1 is a possible D gene (6 bases). The CDR3 is made up of 13 amino acids. Trimming cost V 4 bases and J 6 bases, with 13 bases left between them. Germline V gives CDR1 SEHNR, CDR2 FQNEAQ (reference sequence). The CDR3 reads CASSSTGSSEQYF. The CDR3, as DNA: TGTGCCAGCAGCTCCACAGGGAGTTCCGAGCAGTACTTC.

The rearrangement joins TRBV25-1 to TRBJ1-4; D may be TRBD1 (5 bases). The CDR3 length is 13 residues. V was pared by 8 bases and J by 0 bases, with 7 bases between. Germline CDR1 reads MGHDK; CDR2 reads SYGVNS. The CDR3 here is CASLGATNEKLFF. The CDR3, as DNA: TGTGCCAGCCTAGGGGCAACTAATGAAAAACTGTTTTTT.

This clone occurred once. The chain combines TRBV27 with TRBJ2-1; 14 bases map to TRBD2. Trimming cost V 5 bases and J 7 bases; bases outside gene matches: 7. Germline-derived CDR1 and CDR2 are MNHEY and SMNVEV (reference sequence). The CDR3 loop spans 16 amino acids. This chain's CDR3 is CASSPGTSGSRNEQFF. The CDR3 nucleotides are TGTGCCAGCAGTCCCGGGACTAGCGGGAGTAGGAATGAGCAGTTCTTC.

The chain joins TRBV5-6 to TRBJ2-7; maybe TRBD2 (7 bases). From germline, CDR1 is SGHDT and CDR2 YYEEEE. The CDR3 runs to 14 residues. Trimming took off 2 bases at V and 5 bases at J, with 14 bases between the two ends. The CDR3, as DNA: TGTGCCAGCAGCTTAGGTCAGGGGAGGGACGAGCAGTACTTC. This gives the protein CASSLGQGRDEQYF.

J is TRBJ1-4 and V is TRBV19; 11 bases agree with TRBD1. J was trimmed by 6 bases and V by 3 bases; bases with no gene match: 3. Per the germline V gene, CDR1 is LNHDA and CDR2 is SQIVND (reference sequence). This CDR3 is 15 amino acids long. The CDR3 loop reads CASSMSGQGDEKLFF. CDR3 DNA: TGTGCCAGTAGTATGTCGGGACAGGGGGATGAAAAACTGTTTTTT.

A few counts support this clone. The gene calls are TRBV14 and TRBJ2-1, with 7 bases matching TRBD2. Germline trimming cut 2 bases from V and 4 bases from J; bases unmatched to any gene: 8. CDR1 and CDR2 (germline): SGHDN, FVKESK. This CDR3 contains 16 residues. DNA of the CDR3: TGTGCCAGCAGCCAACGGCTAGCGGTGACGTACAATGAGCAGTTCTTC. Translating gives CASSQRLAVTYNEQFF.

The chain recombines TRBV6-5 with TRBJ1-2, with D perhaps TRBD1 (6 bases). V was shortened by 7 bases and J by 7 bases, with 22 bases between the two germline ends. This CDR3 region has 15 residues. Germline assignment: CDR1 MNHEY and CDR2 SVGAGI. CDR3 loop: CASKIDNSGVGGYTF. The CDR3 DNA follows: TGTGCCAGCAAGATAGACAACTCAGGGGTGGGTGGCTACACCTTC.

Only one count was recorded for this clone. The chain has TRBV6-6 and TRBJ2-5; D gene ambiguous. The V gene's germline CDR1 is MNHNY and CDR2 SVGAGI (reference sequence). With 10 bases removed from V and 5 bases from J, the gap between germline ends came to 5 bases. This CDR3 spans 9 amino acids. The CDR3 spells CATGETQYF. The CDR3 DNA is TGTGCCACCGGGGAGACCCAGTACTTC.

The V and J genes are TRBV5-6 and TRBJ2-1; D not certain. Germline CDR1 and CDR2: SGHDT and YYEEEE. CDR3 size: 15 residues. Trimming pared 4 bases from V and 5 bases from J, leaving 16 bases between. CDR3 sequence: CASSTPSFLDNEQFF. CDR3 DNA: TGTGCCAGCAGCACACCCTCCTTTCTGGACAATGAGCAGTTCTTC.

The V and J genes are TRBV6-1 and TRBJ1-1, with no clear D. Per the germline V gene, CDR1 is MNHNS and CDR2 is SASEGT. Trimming took off 2 bases at V and 3 bases at J, with 4 bases between the two ends. The CDR3 runs to 12 residues. The CDR3 protein is CASSERYTEAFF. Written as DNA, the CDR3 is TGTGCCAGCAGTGAACGGTACACTGAAGCTTTCTTT.

V usage is TRBV2 and J usage is TRBJ2-7; D gene unclear. The CDR3 is 16 amino acids. Germline lookup yields CDR1 SNHLY and CDR2 FYNNEI. Trimming left V 1 base short and J 3 bases short, with 16 bases between. The CDR3 is CASSEGMLALNYEQYF. In DNA, the CDR3 is TGTGCCAGCAGTGAAGGGATGTTAGCCTTGAACTACGAGCAGTACTTC.

The V call is TRBV6-5, the J call TRBJ2-6, with D uncertain. This CDR3 contains 15 residues. Germline CDR1 reads MNHEY; CDR2 reads SVGAGI. V lost 1 base and J 0 bases, leaving 4 bases between the germline ends. CDR3 DNA: TGTGCCAGCAGTTACTTGGCCTCTGGGGCCAACGTCCTGACTTTC. It codes for CASSYLASGANVLTF.

CDR3 sequence (DNA): TGTGCCATCAGTGCGGACAGGGGGGATACGCAGTATTTT. It codes for CAISADRGDTQYF. This chain connects TRBV10-3 to TRBJ2-3, with 10 bases lining up with TRBD1. Trimming cost V 4 bases and J 6 bases; bases outside gene matches: 1. Germline CDR1 is ENHRY and CDR2 is SYGVKD. This CDR3 is built from 13 residues.

The chain combines TRBV5-1 with TRBJ2-7, with D possibly TRBD2 on 7 matching bases. The CDR3 runs to 15 residues. Trimming took off 5 bases at V and 2 bases at J, with 17 bases between the two ends. Germline CDR1 reads SGHRS; CDR2 reads YFSETQ. The CDR3 DNA is TGCGCCAGCAGTGGGGGAGGGGGACCCACCTACGAGCAGTACTTC. It translates to CASSGGGGPTYEQYF. Supplemented by reference TRBV5-1 and TRBJ2-7, the full variable domain reads KAGVTQTPRYLIKTRGQQVTLSCSPISGHRSVSWYQQTPGQGLQFLFEYFSETQRNKGNFPGRFSGRQFSNSRSEMNVSTLELGDSALYLCASSGGGGPTYEQYFGPGTRLTVT.

J is TRBJ2-1 and V is TRBV14, with 10 bases that match TRBD2. J gave up 0 bases and V 1 base, and 12 bases lay outside the gene matches. The CDR3 extends over 20 amino acids. CDR1 and CDR2 (germline): SGHDN, FVKESK. CDR3 DNA: TGTGCCAGCAGCCAAGGGTTTGTTAGCGGGAGGCCTCGCTCCTACAATGAGCAGTTCTTC. Translation gives CASSQGFVSGRPRSYNEQFF.

This chain connects TRBV13 to TRBJ2-5, with D uncertain. This CDR3 is built from 13 residues. V lost 4 bases, J lost 5 bases, and 11 bases lay in between. Germline CDR1 PRHDT, CDR2 FYEKMQ (reference sequence). The CDR3 sequence: CASSWAFSETQYF. The CDR3 region has the DNA TGTGCCAGCAGCTGGGCTTTTTCGGAGACCCAGTACTTC.

In this sample, this clone turned up a few times. The genes are TRBV7-6 and TRBJ2-2, with 9 bases that match TRBD1. J gave up 1 base and V 5 bases, and 5 bases lay outside the gene matches. Per the germline V gene, CDR1 is SGHVS and CDR2 is FNYEAQ. This CDR3 contains 16 residues. This CDR3 reads CASSPGDRVNTGELFF. The CDR3, as DNA: TGTGCCAGCAGCCCGGGGGACAGGGTGAACACCGGGGAGCTGTTTTTT.

The chain is built from TRBV5-1 and TRBJ2-5; no clear D. The germline V and J ends were trimmed by 5 bases and 5 bases, with 7 bases remaining between them. Germline-derived CDR1 and CDR2 are SGHRS and YFSETQ. CDR3 length: 11 amino acids. The CDR3, as DNA: TGCGCCAGCAGAAGCCGTGAGACCCAGTACTTC. This sequence encodes CASRSRETQYF.

This chain links TRBV10-3 with TRBJ2-1, with a weak D call TRBD2 (5 bases). Looked up from germline, CDR1 is ENHRY and CDR2 is SYGVKD. This CDR3 comprises 14 residues. Trimming shortened V by 3 bases and J by 5 bases, and 11 bases separated the two germline ends. The CDR3 DNA reads as TGTGCCATCAGTGATGGAGGTTACCACAATGAGCAGTTCTTC. Protein sequence: CAISDGGYHNEQFF.